This TCR beta chain appears in the sequencing data of a study of shared clonotypes between healthy human individuals. Regarding the study as a whole: Clonotypes not shared had lower generation probabilities than those common to all four donors.

Concerning this clone itself: Its specificity is unknown.

The donor cohort consisted entirely of Caucasian adults residing in Nashville, Tennessee. Genomic DNA belonging to each subset was distributed in equal measure over several immunoSEQ plates. The method was immunoSEQ multiplex PCR; TCRdb's version includes in-frame clones alone and lacks a portion of them. The sample has around 2.5 million clones, 90% to 95% seen once. CDR3 length: 15 residues. Germline V gene data show CDR1 as GTSNPN and CDR2 as SVGIG (reference sequence). The trim removed 2 bases at V and 3 bases at J, leaving 5 bases unmatched. V gene TRBV30 combines with J gene TRBJ2-5, with 11 positions matching TRBD2. The sequence was obtained from a man younger than 35 in good health. Some clones in this sample may be carry-over from other donors' samples. Sequenced material: naive CD4+ T cells from PBMCs. Subset of the sample: CD45RA+ positively selected. CDR3 sequence: CAWSRLAGGKETQYF. The CDR3 DNA is TGTGCCTGGAGTCGTTTAGCGGGAGGGAAAGAGACCCAGTACTTC.